Listed below are T cell receptor beta chains from one sample, sequenced in a study of cytotoxic CD8 clonotypes in ibrutinib-treated CLL. Sequencing used immunoSEQ multiplex PCR; TCRdb keeps in-frame clones, though not all of them. The sample comprises around 310,000 clones, roughly 85% of which are singletons, and over 5.5% rests with the top ten. Sequenced here: PBMCs, sampled before ibrutinib treatment. These receptors were obtained from a human donor with chronic lymphocytic leukemia. The CDR3 runs from the conserved cysteine through the conserved F or W. A D gene is named only where the DNA matches it firmly. Size is omitted from some rows. Given values are once, few, many or a class for expanded clones.

TRBJ2-5 | NA | NA | TRBV27 | CASSFIPAETQYF | TGTGCCAGCAGTTTTATCCCTGCGGAGACCCAGTACTTC
TRBJ2-5 | NA | NA | TRBV5-1 | CASSQTGYQETQYF | TGCGCCAGCAGCCAGACGGGGTACCAAGAGACCCAGTACTTC
TRBJ2-1 | TRBD1 | NA | TRBV10-3 | CAIRIGTGGTYEQFF | TGTGCCATCAGAATTGGGACAGGGGGCACGTATGAGCAGTTCTTC
TRBJ2-7 | TRBD2 | NA | TRBV15 | CATSRDRSVSREGHEQYF | TGTGCCACCAGCAGAGATAGGTCCGTGTCGCGGGAGGGCCACGAGCAGTACTTC
TRBJ1-5 | NA | few | TRBV7-6 | CASSPSDRNNQPQHF | TGTGCCAGCAGCCCAAGCGACAGGAACAATCAGCCCCAGCATTTT
TRBJ2-7 | TRBD1 | NA | TRBV5-1 | CASSDRDKGSYEQYF | TGCGCCAGCTCCGACAGGGATAAGGGCTCCTACGAGCAGTACTTC
TRBJ2-4 | NA | NA | TRBV18 | CASSPQTKANIQYF | TGTGCCAGCTCACCACAAACGAAAGCAAACATTCAGTACTTC
TRBJ2-3 | TRBD2 | few | TRBV11-1 | CASSLVGLAGATDTQYF | TGTGCCAGCAGCTTAGTAGGACTAGCGGGAGCGACAGATACGCAGTATTTT
TRBJ2-2 | NA | NA | TRBV5-8 | CASSLVRGFIGELFF | TGTGCCAGCAGCTTGGTGCGGGGCTTTATTGGGGAGCTGTTTTTT
TRBJ2-7 | NA | NA | TRBV18 | CASSPVRYEQYF | TGTGCCAGCTCACCAGTTCGGTACGAGCAGTACTTC
TRBJ1-1 | TRBD1 | NA | TRBV19 | CASTGQIMNTEAFF | TGTGCCAGTACGGGACAGATCATGAACACTGAAGCTTTCTTT
TRBJ2-7 | TRBD2 | few | TRBV5-4 | CASSLAGVAYEQYF | TGTGCCAGCAGCTTAGCGGGAGTGGCCTACGAGCAGTACTTC
TRBJ2-2 | TRBD2 | NA | TRBV18 | CASPRGGMNTGELFF | TGTGCCAGCCCCCGGGGGGGCATGAACACCGGGGAGCTGTTTTTT
TRBJ1-2 | NA | NA | TRBV14 | CASSQARKVGYTF | TGTGCCAGCAGCCAAGCTAGAAAGGTTGGCTACACCTTC
TRBJ2-7 | TRBD1 | NA | TRBV6-6 | CASSAPGTGNSYEQYF | TGTGCCAGCAGTGCACCCGGGACAGGGAACTCCTACGAGCAGTACTTC
TRBJ2-1 | NA | NA | TRBV6-5 | CASSLRDTDNEQFF | TGTGCCAGCAGTCTCCGGGACACAGACAATGAGCAGTTCTTC
TRBJ1-2 | NA | NA | TRBV15 | CATSGLGGDGNYGYTF | TGTGCCACCAGCGGTCTTGGGGGGGACGGAAACTATGGCTACACCTTC
TRBJ2-1 | NA | NA | TRBV25-1 | CASSEYVQFEQFF | TGTGCCAGCAGTGAATATGTCCAGTTTGAGCAGTTCTTC
TRBJ2-3 | NA | NA | TRBV7-6 | CASSKQGWDTDTQYF | TGTGCCAGCAGCAAACAGGGTTGGGACACAGATACGCAGTATTTT
TRBJ2-7 | NA | NA | TRBV19 | CASSIKVGLPYEQYF | TGTGCCAGTAGTATTAAGGTCGGCCTCCCCTACGAGCAGTACTTC
TRBJ1-4 | NA | NA | TRBV4-1 | CASSPYRLEKNEKLFF | TGCGCCAGCAGCCCATATAGACTCGAAAAAAATGAAAAACTGTTTTTT
TRBJ2-7 | TRBD2 | NA | TRBV5-8 | CASSLAGLAGVEQYF | TGTGCCAGCAGCTTGGCCGGACTAGCGGGAGTTGAGCAGTACTTC
TRBJ2-7 | TRBD2 | NA | TRBV19 | CASSAPRLAGTEEQYF | TGTGCCAGTAGCGCCCCCCGACTAGCGGGGACCGAGGAGCAGTACTTC
TRBJ1-2 | NA | few | TRBV28 | CASSTRLGHYGYTF | TGTGCCAGCAGTACTCGACTGGGTCACTATGGCTACACCTTC
TRBJ1-2 | TRBD1 | few | TRBV5-1 | CASSPDRGRYGYTF | TGCGCCAGCAGCCCGGACAGGGGGCGATATGGCTACACCTTC
TRBJ2-7 | NA | NA | TRBV5-1 | CASGPQGYEQYF | TGCGCCAGCGGGCCGCAGGGCTACGAGCAGTACTTC
TRBJ2-7 | TRBD2 | NA | TRBV5-1 | CASSLGVVGLAETTSYEQYF | TGCGCCAGCAGCTTGGGGGTAGTTGGGCTAGCGGAAACAACATCCTACGAGCAGTACTTC
TRBJ2-1 | NA | NA | TRBV7-3 | CASSSWDVAEQFF | TGTGCCAGCAGCTCCTGGGACGTGGCTGAGCAGTTCTTC
TRBJ1-2 | NA | NA | TRBV5-4 | CASSLIFLLESDGYTF | TGTGCCAGCAGCTTGATATTTCTCCTAGAGTCCGATGGCTACACCTTC
TRBJ2-3 | TRBD2 | NA | TRBV9 | CASSPGTSGSADTQYF | TGTGCCAGCAGCCCCGGGACTAGCGGGAGCGCGGATACGCAGTATTTT
TRBJ2-1 | TRBD1 | NA | TRBV28 | CASSSPGQGYNEQFF | TGTGCCAGCAGTTCTCCGGGACAGGGCTACAATGAGCAGTTCTTC
TRBJ2-1 | NA | NA | TRBV25-1 | CASIDAGAGGSLNEQFF | TGTGCCAGCATTGATGCGGGGGCGGGCGGGAGTCTCAATGAGCAGTTCTTC
TRBJ1-1 | NA | NA | TRBV5-4 | CASSPGGGDTEAFF | TGTGCCAGCAGCCCCGGTGGTGGGGACACTGAAGCTTTCTTT
TRBJ1-2 | NA | NA | TRBV6-5 | CASSRDPINYGYTF | TGTGCCAGCAGTCGGGACCCTATTAACTATGGCTACACCTTC
TRBJ1-4 | NA | once | TRBV4-2 | CASSQGKYDEKLFF | TGTGCCAGCAGCCAAGGAAAGTACGATGAAAAACTGTTTTTT